This T cell receptor (beta chain) was sequenced for a study of OX40 agonist ivuxolimab in advanced cancers. The wider study: Patients received the agonistic anti-OX40 (CD134) antibody ivuxolimab.

Using immunoSEQ multiplex PCR, the repertoire was profiled, and TCRdb retains in-frame clones only, with some absent. The profile covers some 65,000 clones, with 70% to 80% appearing a single time and 1.6% taken by the ten largest. Comments on this clone: The antigen remains unidentified.

Autoimmune disease history or systemic immunosuppression led to patient exclusion. General study findings and limits: There were, on average, more expanded clones in CD8+ T cells than in CD4+. Among the lowest levels of clonal expansion were found in partial responders at 0.1-3.0 mg/kg.

The CDR3 runs to 15 residues. V lost 0 bases, J lost 4 bases, and 10 bases lay in between. CDR1 and CDR2 (germline): KGHSH, LQKENI. This specimen consisted of CD4+ or CD8+ T cells sorted from blood, obtained in a trial of the OX40 agonist ivuxolimab. The receptor was derived from an adult with an advanced solid tumor such as melanoma, head and neck, liver or kidney cancer. This rearrangement joins TRBV18 to TRBJ1-5; D remains unclear. The CDR3 bases are TGTGCCAGCTCACCACCCGCCGGGTTGAATCAGCCCCAGCATTTT. Protein: CASSPPAGLNQPQHF.